A single sample is the source of the 8 T cell receptor beta chains below, sequenced in a study of blood T cell repertoires in COVID-19. Generated by immunoSEQ multiplex PCR, the TCRdb table keeps only in-frame clones and is missing some. The sample has about 180,000 clones, approximately 85% seen once; the top ten hold around 9%. The sample consisted of PBMCs or T cells enriched from blood (not recorded which). These receptors came from a woman aged 25 to 39 who had recovered from COVID-19.

V is TRBV19 and J is TRBJ1-4; D is ambiguous. The CDR3 is made up of 15 amino acids. V was shortened by 7 bases and J by 8 bases, with 20 bases between the two germline ends. Germline V CDR1 and CDR2: LNHDA, SQIVND (reference sequence). This CDR3 reads CASTVDHSEEEKLFF. The CDR3 DNA is TGTGCCAGTACCGTCGATCACTCGGAGGAGGAAAAACTGTTTTTT. Together with reference TRBV19 and TRBJ1-4, the CDR3 gives the full variable domain: DGGITQSPKYLFRKEGQNVTLSCEQNLNHDAMYWYRQDPGQGLRLIYYSQIVNDFQKGDIAEGYSVSREKKESFPLTVTSAQKNPTAFYLCASTVDHSEEEKLFFGSGTQLSVL.

This clone was counted only a few times. The CDR3 here is CASSLDGTVNSPLHF. The CDR3, as DNA: TGCGCCAGCAGCTTGGACGGGACAGTCAATTCACCCCTCCACTTT. This chain uses TRBV5-1 with TRBJ1-6, with 7 bases identical to TRBD1. This CDR3 comprises 15 residues. V trimming: 0 bases; J trimming: 7 bases; junction bases outside the gene matches: 4. Germline-derived CDR1 and CDR2 are SGHRS and YFSETQ.

In regard to this clone: At one boundary the junction diverges from the germline segment, which might be a read error. The gene calls are TRBV5-1 and TRBJ2-7; the D gene is possibly TRBD2 (7 bases). Germline assignment: CDR1 SGHRS and CDR2 YFSETQ. CDR3 length equals 16 residues. The CDR3 here is CASCLTVGGGTYEQYF. CDR3 nucleotides: TGCGCCAGCTGCTTAACGGTGGGAGGGGGAACCTACGAGCAGTACTTC. Variable domain in full (rest from reference TRBV5-1 and TRBJ2-7): KAGVTQTPRYLIKTRGQQVTLSCSPISGHRSVSWYQQTPGQGLQFLFEYFSETQRNKGNFPGRFSGRQFSNSRSEMNVSTLELGDSALYLCASCLTVGGGTYEQYFGPGTRLTVT.

Only one count was recorded for this clone. CDR3 coding DNA: TGTGCCAGTAGTAAACAGGGACTAAGCAGGAACACTGAAGCTTTCTTT. Its translation: CASSKQGLSRNTEAFF. V usage is TRBV19 and J usage is TRBJ1-1; perhaps TRBD1 as D (6 bases). The CDR3 loop spans 16 amino acids. With 4 bases removed from V and 1 base from J, the gap between germline ends came to 16 bases. Germline CDR1 and CDR2: LNHDA and SQIVND (reference sequence). The full variable domain, its missing parts supplied by reference TRBV19 and TRBJ1-1, is DGGITQSPKYLFRKEGQNVTLSCEQNLNHDAMYWYRQDPGQGLRLIYYSQIVNDFQKGDIAEGYSVSREKKESFPLTVTSAQKNPTAFYLCASSKQGLSRNTEAFFGQGTRLTVV.

The chain carries TRBV29-1 and TRBJ2-4; D possibly corresponds to TRBD1 (6 bases). Trimming took 7 bases from V and 7 from J, leaving 14 bases between them. Germline V lookup: CDR1 SQVTM, CDR2 ANQGSEA. The CDR3 contains 12 residues. CDR3 in amino acids: CSAPDRNNIQYF. DNA for the CDR3: TGCAGCGCCCCGGACAGAAACAACATTCAGTACTTC.

V and J are TRBV7-8 and TRBJ1-2; D is ambiguous. Germline values: CDR1 SGHVS, CDR2 FQNEAQ. Trimming removed 1 base at V and 1 base at J, with 4 bases between. The CDR3 extends over 13 amino acids. The CDR3 protein is CASSLGLNYGYTF. CDR3 sequence (DNA): TGTGCCAGCAGCTTAGGGCTTAACTATGGCTACACCTTC.

This clone was picked up a small number of times. J is TRBJ2-6 and V is TRBV6-7; unclear D gene. Being an ORF, TRBV6-7 has a function that is uncertain. Trimming shortened V by 8 bases and J by 0 bases, and 11 bases separated the two germline ends. CDR3 length: 15 residues. The CDR3: CASHFRSSGANVLTF. CDR3 DNA: TGTGCCAGCCACTTTCGGAGCTCTGGGGCCAACGTCCTGACTTTC.

About this clone: The identical CDR3 is also encoded by other nucleotide sequences in the sample. V and J are TRBV7-8 and TRBJ2-3, with 9 positions matching TRBD2. Germline V CDR1 and CDR2: SGHVS, FQNEAQ. The CDR3 contains 16 residues. Germline trimming cut 5 bases from V and 0 bases from J; bases unmatched to any gene: 6. CDR3 loop: CASSPRTSGSTDTQYF. The CDR3 DNA reads TGTGCCAGCAGCCCCCGCACTAGCGGGAGCACAGATACGCAGTATTTT. Looking up the rest from reference TRBV7-8 and TRBJ2-3 gives the full variable domain: GAGVSQSPRYKVAKRGQDVALRCDPISGHVSLFWYQQALGQGPEFLTYFQNEAQLDKSGLPSDRFFAERPEGSVSTLKIQRTQQEDSAVYLCASSPRTSGSTDTQYFGPGTRLTVL.